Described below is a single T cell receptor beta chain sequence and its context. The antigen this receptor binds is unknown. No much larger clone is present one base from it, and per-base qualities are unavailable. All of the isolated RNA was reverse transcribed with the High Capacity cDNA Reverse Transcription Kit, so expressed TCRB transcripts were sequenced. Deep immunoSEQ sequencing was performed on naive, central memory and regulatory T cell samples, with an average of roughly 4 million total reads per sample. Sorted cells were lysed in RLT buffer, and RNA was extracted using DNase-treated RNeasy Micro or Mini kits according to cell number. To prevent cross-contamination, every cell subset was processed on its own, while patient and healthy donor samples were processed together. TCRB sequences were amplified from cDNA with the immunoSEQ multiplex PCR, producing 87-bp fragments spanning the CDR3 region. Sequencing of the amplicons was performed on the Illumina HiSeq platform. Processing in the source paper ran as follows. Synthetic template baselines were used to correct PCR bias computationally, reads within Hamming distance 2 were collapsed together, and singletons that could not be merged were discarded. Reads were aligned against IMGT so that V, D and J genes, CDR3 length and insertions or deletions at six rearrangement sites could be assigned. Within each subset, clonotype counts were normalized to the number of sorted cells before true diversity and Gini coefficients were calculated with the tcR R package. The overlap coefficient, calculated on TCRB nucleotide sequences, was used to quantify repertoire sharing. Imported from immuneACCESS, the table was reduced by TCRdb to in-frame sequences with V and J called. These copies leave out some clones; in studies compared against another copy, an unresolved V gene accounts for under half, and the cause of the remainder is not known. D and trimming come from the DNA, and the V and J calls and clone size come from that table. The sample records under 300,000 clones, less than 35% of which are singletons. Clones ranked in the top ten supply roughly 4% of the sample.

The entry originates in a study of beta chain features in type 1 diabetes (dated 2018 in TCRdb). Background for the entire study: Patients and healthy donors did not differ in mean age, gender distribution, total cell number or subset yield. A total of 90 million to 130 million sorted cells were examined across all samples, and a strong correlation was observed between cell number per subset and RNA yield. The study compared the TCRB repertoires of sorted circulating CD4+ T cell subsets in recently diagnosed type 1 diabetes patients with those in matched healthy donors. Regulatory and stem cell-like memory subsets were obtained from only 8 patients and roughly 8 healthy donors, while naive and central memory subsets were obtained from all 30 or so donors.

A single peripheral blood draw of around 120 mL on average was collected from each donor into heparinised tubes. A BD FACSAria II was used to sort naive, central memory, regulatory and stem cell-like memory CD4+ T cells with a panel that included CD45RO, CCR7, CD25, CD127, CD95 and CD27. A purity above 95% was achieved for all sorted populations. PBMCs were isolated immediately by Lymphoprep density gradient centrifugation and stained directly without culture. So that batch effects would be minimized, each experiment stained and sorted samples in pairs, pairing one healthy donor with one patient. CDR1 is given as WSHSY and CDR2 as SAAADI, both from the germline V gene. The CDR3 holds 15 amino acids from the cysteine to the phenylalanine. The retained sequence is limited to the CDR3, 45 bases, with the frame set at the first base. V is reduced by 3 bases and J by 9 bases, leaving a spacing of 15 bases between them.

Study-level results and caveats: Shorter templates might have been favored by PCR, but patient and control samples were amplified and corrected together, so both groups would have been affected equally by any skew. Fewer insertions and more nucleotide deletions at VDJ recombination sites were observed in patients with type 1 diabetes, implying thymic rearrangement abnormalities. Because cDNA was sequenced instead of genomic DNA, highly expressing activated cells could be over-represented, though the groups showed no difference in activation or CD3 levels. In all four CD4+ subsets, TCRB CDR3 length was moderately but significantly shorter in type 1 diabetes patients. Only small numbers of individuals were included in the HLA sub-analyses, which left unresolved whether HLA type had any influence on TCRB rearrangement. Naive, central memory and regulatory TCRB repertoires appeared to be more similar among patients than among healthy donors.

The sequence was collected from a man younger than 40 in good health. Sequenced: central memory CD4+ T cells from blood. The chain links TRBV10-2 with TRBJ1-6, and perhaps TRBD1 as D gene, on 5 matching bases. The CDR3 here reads CASSDPGRDASPLHF. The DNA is TGCGCCAGCAGTGACCCGGGCAGGGATGCTTCACCCCTCCACTTT.